What follows are 22 T cell receptor beta chains derived from one specimen sequenced in a study of CD8 T cells in ankylosing spondylitis. TCRdb itself ran the 5' RACE reads through MiXCR, one entry per CDR3 protein. This sample has nearly 350,000 distinct CDR3 sequences, with about 14% found just once. The sample was blood, either unsorted or a sorted T cell fraction (not recorded which). The receptors stem from a male donor with ankylosing spondylitis or in good health (not recorded which).

This chain uses TRBV3-1 with TRBJ2-7; 7 bases align to TRBD1. V lost 6 bases, J lost 4 bases, and 12 bases stayed unmatched. Germline V gene lookup returns CDR1 LGHDT and CDR2 YNNKEL (reference sequence). The CDR3 runs 15 residues. CDR3 loop: CASRASGTASYEQYF. For the CDR3, the DNA is TGTGCCAGCAGAGCCTCGGGGACAGCTAGTTACGAGCAGTACTTC.

This clonotype has just a few counts. CDR3 sequence: CASSQTSRSSYEQYF. The CDR3 DNA is TGTGCCAGCAGCCAGACTAGCAGGAGCTCCTACGAGCAGTACTTC. The rearrangement links TRBV12-3 or TRBV12-4 to TRBJ2-7, with 7 bases lining up with TRBD2. The CDR3 has 15 amino acids. V gave up 6 bases and J gave up 0 bases; unmatched junction bases: 8.

V usage is TRBV11-2 and J usage is TRBJ2-3, with a possible D match to TRBD2 (5 bases). V lost 5 bases, J lost 1 base, and 16 bases lay in between. This CDR3 has 16 amino acids. The germline gives CDR1 SGHAT, CDR2 FQNNGV. The CDR3 coding sequence is TGTGCCAGCAGCCCCCAGCCTAGCTCCGGCACAGATACGCAGTATTTT. This gives the protein CASSPQPSSGTDTQYF.

This clonotype was found many times. The chain has TRBV19 and TRBJ2-7; TRBD1 matches at 9 bases. Germline loops: CDR1 LNHDA, CDR2 SQIVND (reference sequence). The CDR3 consists of 14 residues. Unmatched junction bases numbered 4, after V lost 6 bases and J lost 1 base. The CDR3 DNA follows: TGTGCCAGTAGCCGGGACAGGGTTTCCTACGAGCAGTACTTC. As protein: CASSRDRVSYEQYF. The whole variable domain, filled in from reference TRBV19 and TRBJ2-7, reads DGGITQSPKYLFRKEGQNVTLSCEQNLNHDAMYWYRQDPGQGLRLIYYSQIVNDFQKGDIAEGYSVSREKKESFPLTVTSAQKNPTAFYLCASSRDRVSYEQYFGPGTRLTVT.

This rearrangement joins TRBV12-3 or TRBV12-4 to TRBJ2-1, with 14 nucleotides matching TRBD2. This CDR3 has 19 residues. V dropped 0 bases and J dropped 3; count of bases not matched to a gene: 7. CDR3 protein: CASSLARTSGGSRYNEQFF. In DNA, the CDR3 is TGTGCCAGCAGTTTAGCCCGGACTAGCGGGGGGTCACGCTACAATGAGCAGTTCTTC.

The rearrangement joins TRBV5-1 to TRBJ1-1; no clear D gene. CDR1 SGHRS and CDR2 YFSETQ come from the germline V gene. There are 11 residues in the CDR3. V lost 1 base, J lost 5 bases, and 3 bases lay in between. This CDR3 reads CASSLPTEAFF. CDR3 in DNA: TGCGCCAGCAGCTTGCCAACTGAAGCTTTCTTT.

In this sample, this clonotype turned up many times. The V gene is TRBV15, the J gene TRBJ2-1; D gene ambiguous. In germline, CDR1 is LNHNV, CDR2 YYDKDF (reference sequence). Between the trimmed V and J ends, which lost 0 bases and 1 base, there was a span of 10 bases. The CDR3 has 16 amino acids. CDR3 region: CATSRDHFGSYNEQFF. DNA for the CDR3: TGTGCCACCAGCAGAGATCATTTTGGGTCCTACAATGAGCAGTTCTTC.

The genes are TRBV11-3 and TRBJ2-1, with TRBD2 identical over 8 bases. J gave up 1 base and V 5 bases, and 4 bases lay outside the gene matches. CDR3 length equals 15 residues. Germline CDR1 reads SGHNT; CDR2 reads YENEEA. The CDR3 spells CASSAAGASYNEQFF. DNA for the CDR3: TGTGCCAGCAGCGCAGCGGGAGCGTCCTACAATGAGCAGTTCTTC.

Written as DNA, the CDR3 is TGTGCCACCAGTGATTCGGGAAACATTCAGTACTTC. It codes for CATSDSGNIQYF. This chain connects TRBV24-1 to TRBJ2-4; D uncertain. Germline V gene lookup returns CDR1 KGHDR and CDR2 SFDVKD. The CDR3 length is 12 residues. The ends were cut back, 2 bases at V and 6 bases at J, with 4 bases in the middle.

This clonotype was found a few times. The chain combines TRBV10-3 with TRBJ2-7; 9 positions agree with TRBD2. The CDR3 runs to 14 residues. In germline, CDR1 is ENHRY, CDR2 SYGVKD. Trimming at V came to 0 bases and at J to 7 bases, leaving 4 bases not matched to a gene. CDR3 sequence reads: CAISESSGSREQYF. The CDR3 bases are TGTGCCATCAGTGAGTCTAGCGGGAGTAGAGAGCAGTACTTC.

This clonotype was recorded a few times. This chain uses TRBV20-1 with TRBJ2-1; 8 bases fit TRBD2. Germline CDR1 DFQATT, CDR2 SNEGSKA (reference sequence). With V trimmed by 1 base and J by 6 bases, 8 bases remained unmatched. CDR3 size: 15 residues. This CDR3 is CSARAPLTSGNEQFF. CDR3 coding DNA: TGCAGTGCTAGAGCACCCCTCACTAGCGGCAATGAGCAGTTCTTC.

This clonotype was counted a single time. V usage is TRBV9 and J usage is TRBJ1-2, with 7 bases fitting TRBD1. This CDR3 region has 14 residues. V trimming: 2 bases; J trimming: 8 bases; junction bases outside the gene matches: 9. Germline-derived CDR1 and CDR2 are SGDLS and YYNGEE. CDR3 DNA sequence: TGTGCCAGCAGCGTCACCGGGACAGAGGCCGGCTACACCTTC. Its protein is CASSVTGTEAGYTF.

This clonotype was observed a handful of times. V is TRBV6-1 and J is TRBJ2-1; 8 positions agree with TRBD2. CDR1 and CDR2 (germline): MNHNS, SASEGT. This CDR3 is 15 amino acids long. After removal of 7 bases from V and 5 bases from J, the junction contained 10 bases not matched to a gene. The CDR3 DNA follows: TGTGCCAGCATCCCTCCGGGGGGGCGTCACAATGAGCAGTTCTTC. Encoded protein: CASIPPGGRHNEQFF.

The chain's CDR3 is CASSKQVYGYTF. The CDR3 coding sequence is TGTGCCAGCAGTAAACAGGTCTATGGCTACACCTTC. This chain connects TRBV12-3 or TRBV12-4 to TRBJ1-2; possibly TRBD1 for D (5 bases). The CDR3 runs to 12 residues. Trimming pared 5 bases from V and 4 bases from J, leaving 8 bases between.

The sample holds many counts of this clonotype. The gene calls are TRBV28 and TRBJ1-6; D remains unclear. Trimming cost V 7 bases and J 3 bases, with 7 bases left between them. Per germline, CDR1 MDHEN and CDR2 SYDVKM. This CDR3 is built from 13 residues. The DNA for the CDR3 is TGTGCCAGCACCCCCTACTATAATTCACCCCTCCACTTT. This encodes CASTPYYNSPLHF.

This clonotype showed up just a few times. CDR3 DNA sequence: TGCGCCAGCAGCCAGGCAGCGGGGGGGCGAAATGAGCAGTTCTTC. Its translation: CASSQAAGGRNEQFF. The genes are TRBV4-1 and TRBJ2-1, with 10 bases matching TRBD2. There are 15 residues in the CDR3. V was clipped by 3 bases and J by 7 bases; unmatched bases: 6. Germline lookup yields CDR1 MGHRA and CDR2 YSYEKL.

This clonotype was seen only a few times. The rearrangement joins TRBV15 to TRBJ2-1; D gene uncertain. The CDR3 consists of 15 residues. With 2 bases removed from V and 1 base from J, the gap between germline ends came to 9 bases. Germline CDR1 and CDR2: LNHNV and YYDKDF (reference sequence). The CDR3 reads CATSRFVSSYNEQFF. The CDR3 nucleotides read TGTGCCACCAGCAGATTTGTTAGTTCCTACAATGAGCAGTTCTTC.

The chain carries TRBV7-9 and TRBJ2-1; 11 bases are a match to TRBD2. The germline V gene has CDR1 SEHNR and CDR2 FQNEAQ (reference sequence). There are 15 residues in the CDR3. V trimming: 5 bases; J trimming: 3 bases; junction bases outside the gene matches: 3. This chain's CDR3 is CASSTSGRSYNEQFF. The CDR3 bases are TGTGCCAGCAGCACTAGCGGGAGAAGCTACAATGAGCAGTTCTTC.

The CDR3 here is CASSLSPMNTEAFF. The CDR3 DNA reads TGCGCCAGCAGCTTGTCACCCATGAACACTGAAGCTTTCTTT. V is TRBV5-1 and J is TRBJ1-1; D is ambiguous. V lost 1 base and J 0 bases, leaving 7 bases between the germline ends. The CDR3 extends over 14 amino acids. Germline CDR1 is SGHRS and CDR2 is YFSETQ.

This chain links TRBV6-1 with TRBJ1-2; a possible D gene is TRBD1 (6 bases). The CDR3 spans 13 residues. In germline, CDR1 is MNHNS, CDR2 SASEGT. V was clipped by 7 bases and J by 1 base, with 10 bases between them. Here the CDR3 DNA reads TGTGCCAGCATGGAGGGGGGTAACTATGGCTACACCTTC. This gives the protein CASMEGGNYGYTF.

This clonotype was detected a few times. Here the CDR3 reads CSVVRAVDEKLFF. CDR3 nucleotide sequence: TGCAGCGTTGTTCGGGCGGTGGATGAAAAACTGTTTTTT. This chain joins TRBV29-1 and TRBJ1-4; D remains ambiguous. This CDR3 spans 13 amino acids. Germline CDR1 reads SQVTM; CDR2 reads ANQGSEA. Trimming shortened V by 4 bases and J by 6 bases, and 12 bases separated the two germline ends.

V and J are TRBV4-1 and TRBJ2-2; 11 bases are shared with TRBD2. V gave up 0 bases and J gave up 2 bases; unmatched junction bases: 2. The CDR3 length is 17 residues. Germline loops: CDR1 MGHRA, CDR2 YSYEKL. This CDR3 is CASSQDGLAGNTGELFF. The CDR3 nucleotides are TGCGCCAGCAGCCAAGATGGACTAGCGGGCAACACCGGGGAGCTGTTTTTT.